This T cell receptor (beta chain) was documented in a study of patients and donors after allogeneic stem cell transplantation. V gave up 1 base and J gave up 2 bases, with 9 bases separating them. This CDR3 has 15 residues. Germline assignment: CDR1 MNHEY and CDR2 SMNVEV (reference sequence). This clonotype was recorded a few times. TCRdb recomputed calls from the RT-PCR reads with MiXCR, one row per CDR3 protein. The table has 24,000 or so distinct CDR3 sequences, around 28% seen once. The sample was blood, either unsorted or a sorted T cell fraction (not recorded which). The sequence derives from a human donor who was either an allogeneic HSCT recipient or a stem cell or donor lymphocyte infusion donor (not recorded which). It is not recorded whose cells these are; they may come from a transplant donor. V gene TRBV27 combines with J gene TRBJ2-4; possibly TRBD2 for D (5 bases). The CDR3 coding sequence is TGTGCCAGCAGTTTATTCAGCGGAACCAAAAACATTCAGTACTTC. Its protein product is CASSLFSGTKNIQYF.